This TCR beta chain is from a study of T cells in Graves' hyperthyroidism and ophthalmopathy (dated by TCRdb to the late 2010s). Background on the whole study: Peripheral blood samples were taken at initial diagnosis, before any treatment was given. TCR V-J signatures able to tell the groups apart were searched for in a discovery cohort of 100 or so patients, of whom 43 had Graves' ophthalmopathy and about 60 had stable Graves' hyperthyroidism. Prospective prediction of ophthalmopathy was tested in an independent validation cohort consisting of roughly 20 hyperthyroidism patients and over 15 patients who later progressed to ophthalmopathy. The roughly 100 discovery patients were randomly split 7:3 into training and test sets. Thyroid tissue and blood T-cell repertoires from about 6 Graves' hyperthyroidism patients were also compared in the study. After sampling, hyperthyroidism patients received methimazole starting at 30 mg daily, and ophthalmopathy patients received high-dose intravenous methylprednisolone. The paper describes TCR Vbeta CDR3 sequencing of 135 peripheral blood samples, made up of fewer than 50 ophthalmopathy patients, approximately 73 hyperthyroidism patients and 17 progressor patients.

After removal of 3 bases from V and 5 bases from J, the junction retains 15 bases not matched to a gene. The germline V gene sets CDR1 to LGHNA and CDR2 to YSLEER. From the cysteine up to the phenylalanine, the CDR3 has a length of 17 residues. Just the 51-base CDR3 DNA is kept, in frame starting at base 1. General study outcomes and caveats: Ophthalmopathy was separated from stable hyperthyroidism by a 13 V-J signature model, with about 86% sensitivity and about 81% specificity obtained in cross-validation and 80%/75% obtained in testing. In validation, progression to ophthalmopathy was predicted by the model with roughly 71% sensitivity and roughly 76% specificity, a median of roughly 6 months before onset. Most expanded thyroid clonotypes (frequency above 0.001) were also found in blood, which suggests that blood repertoires may mirror thyroid immune responses. Sample size was not statistically predetermined, and investigators were not blinded to group allocation.

Amplification of TCR beta CDR3 regions was carried out from RNA transcripts. For the first round of RT-PCR on the TCR CDR3, the HTBI primer set was used together with the Qiagen OneStep RT-PCR kit. Libraries were constructed in a second round of multiplex PCR, after which size selection and purification were performed. The libraries were sequenced on an Illumina HiSeq2000 using paired-end 100 bp reads. On the authors' methods: SOAPnuke was used to process the raw data, throwing out any read that contained adapters or uncalled bases, had a mean Phred below 15, or lacked an exact constant-primer or identifier match. COPE v1.2.5 was used to merge the high-quality paired reads, and each unique nucleotide sequence was defined as a clonotype. MiTCR v1.1 was used to align clonotypes to the IMGT TRBV, TRBD and TRBJ reference segments. The analysis included only V-J combinations with a frequency above 0.0001, which together covered 99.2% of the repertoires. A TCS score was defined as the ratio of F50 (clonal expansion) to E x V (chaos), with BLOSUM62-based TCRdist applied between CDR3 peptides within each V-J. Welch's t-statistics and random forest reduced just over 500 V-J features to about 13, which were used in a naive Bayes classifier (R e1071). TCRdb's own reprocessing of the public reads used fastp at Q25 and MiXCR and kept productive beta chains. Every distinct CDR3 protein forms one entry, paired with its most common genes and DNA. TCRdb, rather than the study authors, made the V and J calls. The sample table contains about 500,000 distinct CDR3 sequences; only one count was recorded for roughly 18% of them. The leading ten clones occupy 15% to 20% of the sample.

For this clonotype: Its binding antigen is unknown. The record has no base qualities; no much larger clone is one base away.

Moderately to severely active disease, a Clinical Activity Score of at least 3, a NOSPECS grade of at least 4, and a duration under 3 months were present in ophthalmopathy patients. Exclusion was applied to patients with uncontrolled infections, other autoimmune diseases, pregnancy or lactation. Diagnoses were based on clinical symptoms, serum thyroxine and TRAb, thyroid ultrasound and orbital computed tomography. PBMCs were isolated from about 10 ml of fresh peripheral blood by Ficoll-Paque density gradient centrifugation. Total RNA was extracted with Trizol reagent, and quality was checked on an Agilent 2100 Bioanalyzer.

The sequencing input was blood. This receptor was taken from a woman aged 18-35 years with Graves' ophthalmopathy. Rearrangement joined TRBV4-3 to TRBJ2-7, with 8 junctional bases fitting TRBD2. For the CDR3, the sequence is CASSHGSSGTSIHEQYF. Here is the DNA: TGCGCCAGCAGCCATGGTTCAAGCGGGACTAGTATCCACGAGCAGTACTTC.